The 7 T cell receptor beta chains presented below share a single source sample, sequenced in a study of blood T cell repertoires in COVID-19. Here immunoSEQ multiplex PCR was the method, and the copy in TCRdb shows in-frame clones only, minus some. The sample yields approximately 250,000 clones, about 89% seen once. The specimen sequenced was peripheral blood. The receptor source for this set is a man in his forties with active or convalescent COVID-19.

V and J are TRBV29-1 and TRBJ2-5; D is possibly TRBD1 (6 bases). This CDR3 region has 12 residues. From germline, CDR1 is SQVTM and CDR2 ANQGSEA. With 4 bases removed from V and 4 bases from J, the gap between germline ends came to 10 bases. The CDR3 region has the DNA TGCAGCGTTGGACAGGCAGGAGAGACCCAGTACTTC. Translated: CSVGQAGETQYF.

The genes are TRBV11-3 and TRBJ2-7; tentatively, D is TRBD1 (6 bases). CDR1 is SGHNT, CDR2 YENEEA, per germline. This CDR3 has 16 amino acids. Trimming removed 0 bases from V and 2 bases from J, with 14 bases in between. Written as DNA, the CDR3 is TGTGCCAGCAGCTTAGATCTAAGACAGGAACCCTACGAGCAGTACTTC. This translates into CASSLDLRQEPYEQYF.

This chain connects TRBV4-1 to TRBJ2-7; no clear D gene. This CDR3 region has 14 residues. Germline V CDR1 and CDR2: MGHRA, YSYEKL. Trimming removed 5 bases at V and 2 bases at J, with 13 bases between. Here the CDR3 DNA reads TGCGCCAGCAGCGTCGCCCAGATTCCCTACGAGCAGTACTTC. This translates into CASSVAQIPYEQYF.

This clone was seen more than once but under ten times. CDR3 in amino acids: CASSFKGAAGNTIYF. Written as DNA, the CDR3 is TGTGCCAGCAGCTTTAAGGGGGCGGCTGGAAACACCATATATTTT. The chain is built from TRBV7-9 and TRBJ1-3, with TRBD1 matching over 7 bases. The V gene's germline CDR1 is SEHNR and CDR2 FQNEAQ (reference sequence). The V gene end was trimmed by 3 bases and the J gene end by 2 bases; junction bases not matched to a gene: 4. This CDR3 comprises 15 residues. The variable domain in full, completed from reference TRBV7-9 and TRBJ1-3, reads DTGVSQNPRHKITKRGQNVTFRCDPISEHNRLYWYRQTLGQGPEFLTYFQNEAQLEKSRLLSDRFSAERPKGSFSTLEIQRTEQGDSAMYLCASSFKGAAGNTIYFGEGSWLTVV.

The gene calls are TRBV7-5 and TRBJ2-7; the table names TRBD2, a call not compared with the DNA. TRBV7-5 has pseudogene status. The CDR3 is 16 amino acids. As DNA, the CDR3 is TGTGTCAGAAGCGGGGGGTGGAGGGATGATCCCTACGAGCAGTACTTC. Protein product: CVRSGGWRDDPYEQYF.

V and J are TRBV29-1 and TRBJ2-1, with D maybe TRBD1 (5 bases). The germline CDR1 and CDR2 sequences are SQVTM and ANQGSEA. Between the trimmed V and J ends, which lost 7 bases and 5 bases, there was a span of 15 bases. The CDR3 totals 13 residues. The chain's CDR3 is CSAAYQGHNEQFF. The CDR3 coding sequence is TGCAGCGCCGCGTACCAGGGCCACAATGAGCAGTTCTTC.

This clone appeared once. This sample includes further DNA sequences coding for the same CDR3. V gene TRBV5-1 combines with J gene TRBJ2-7; no clear D gene. The CDR3 totals 13 residues. The germline gives CDR1 SGHRS, CDR2 YFSETQ. V dropped 0 bases and J dropped 1 base, with 5 bases sitting between them. Here the CDR3 reads CASSLGQSYEQYF. The CDR3 DNA reads TGCGCCAGCAGCTTGGGGCAGTCCTACGAGCAGTACTTC.